The rows below give T cell receptor beta chains drawn from one sample of a study of T cell repertoires in cytomegalovirus infection. TCRdb fed the reads into MiXCR, producing one record per CDR3 protein. This sample carries about 100,000 distinct CDR3 sequences, less than 25% of them seen once, and the ten largest clones take approximately 40%. The source material was CD8+ T cells from PBMCs. The receptors here all came from a human donor in good health (CMV status not recorded). Some clones in this sample may be carry-over from other donors' samples. CDR3s include the opening cysteine and the closing phenylalanine or tryptophan. Only some rows state a clone size, as once, few, many or a class for expanded clones.

TRBV7-9,TRBJ2-5,.,CASSVELGAQTAQYF
TRBV7-9,TRBJ1-1,.,CASSISGTEAFF
TRBV28,TRBJ2-5,many,CASSFGLRRAQYF
TRBV7-2,TRBJ2-5,few,CASSRRGGGEETQYF
TRBV10-3,TRBJ2-5,.,CAISDPGLAGDIQETQYF
TRBV5-5,TRBJ2-2,.,CASSHRSAGELFF
TRBV29-1,TRBJ2-7,.,CSAGGDLAEQYF
TRBV19,TRBJ1-1,few,CASSMGALNTEAFF
TRBV9,TRBJ1-3,.,CASSVAGGHTIYF
TRBV4-1,TRBJ2-3,.,CASSQDRGTDTQYF
TRBV12-3/TRBV12-4,TRBJ2-2,.,CASSRQGGLYTGELFF
TRBV19,TRBJ1-1,few,CASSIRDSLNTEAFF
TRBV28,TRBJ2-3,.,CASSLSGQGGSDTQYF
TRBV12-3/TRBV12-4,TRBJ2-6,.,CASSPPSGSGANVLTF
TRBV7-9,TRBJ2-5,.,CASMVRGIAETQYF
TRBV27,TRBJ1-1,few,CASSRVSGTEAFF
TRBV7-9,TRBJ2-1,.,CASSAPRNEQFF
TRBV28,TRBJ2-1,many,CASSSGTSSGEQFF
TRBV4-3,TRBJ1-2,few,CASSQGYRVDYGYTF
TRBV28,TRBJ1-1,.,CASNFWNTEAFF
TRBV7-4,TRBJ2-5,few,CASSGKARETQYF
TRBV6-2/TRBV6-3,TRBJ2-7,.,CASSYSPGDSSYEQYF
TRBV9,TRBJ1-2,few,CASSVGSAPYGYTF
TRBV12-3/TRBV12-4,TRBJ2-3,few,CASSLKAGTDTQYF
TRBV19,TRBJ2-7,few,CASSPRDRHEQYF
TRBV11-2,TRBJ2-7,.,CASSLYPLGQGTFYEQYF
TRBV6-5,TRBJ2-1,.,CASSYSYSGSRGEQFF
TRBV7-9,TRBJ2-5,.,CASSLSSPETQYF
TRBV7-9,TRBJ2-1,many,CASSPENVHNEQFF
TRBV7-2,TRBJ2-2,many,CASSLVGGMTVTGNTGELFF
TRBV2,TRBJ2-1,.,CASRKGSGNLSEQFF
TRBV25-1,TRBJ2-4,.,CASIGPGQGGNIQYF
TRBV7-9,TRBJ2-2,.,CASSLSSPGGGELFF
TRBV7-8,TRBJ2-1,many,CASSLGAFEQFF
TRBV30,TRBJ1-1,many,CAWSHSANTEAFF
TRBV5-6,TRBJ2-2,.,CASSLALAGNTGELFF
TRBV11-3,TRBJ1-1,few,CASSGQDTEAFF
TRBV28,TRBJ1-1,.,CASSLSGGENTEAFF
TRBV11-3,TRBJ1-1,few,CASSPPRTGSTEAFF
TRBV10-3,TRBJ1-2,many,CAINGGAGYGYTF
TRBV11-2,TRBJ2-3,medium-sized,CASSSEREAFTDTQYF
TRBV3-1,TRBJ2-3,medium-sized,CASSQDPGTGSRPDTQYF
TRBV7-6,TRBJ1-1,many,CASSSLDTEAFF
TRBV7-2,TRBJ2-7,many,CASSLVPSGTSYEQYF
TRBV27,TRBJ2-7,few,CASSLTGGSYEQYF
TRBV11-2,TRBJ2-7,few,CASSGTEQYF
TRBV10-3,TRBJ2-3,few,CAISESTDTQYF
TRBV6-1,TRBJ2-7,few,CATEDPDRAPFNEQYF
TRBV28,TRBJ2-3,.,CASSSDSRSDTQYF
TRBV7-9,TRBJ1-1,.,CASSLAVMNTEAFF